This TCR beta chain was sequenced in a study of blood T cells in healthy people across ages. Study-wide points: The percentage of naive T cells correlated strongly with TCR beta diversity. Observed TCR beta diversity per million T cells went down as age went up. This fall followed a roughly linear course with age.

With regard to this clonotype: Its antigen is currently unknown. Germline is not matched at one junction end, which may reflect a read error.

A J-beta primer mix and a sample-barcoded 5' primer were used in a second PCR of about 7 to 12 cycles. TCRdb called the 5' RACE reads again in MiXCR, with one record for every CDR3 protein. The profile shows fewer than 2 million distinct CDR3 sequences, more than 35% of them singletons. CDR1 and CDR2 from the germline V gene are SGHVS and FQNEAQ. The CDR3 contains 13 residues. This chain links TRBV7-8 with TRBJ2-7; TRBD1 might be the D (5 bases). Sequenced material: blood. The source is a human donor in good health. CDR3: CAGSAQDTYEQYF. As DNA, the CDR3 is TGTGCCGGCAGCGCGCAGGACACCTACGAGCAGTACTTC.